A selection of T cell receptor beta chains follows, all from one sample in a study of blood T cell repertoires in COVID-19. Produced via immunoSEQ multiplex PCR; TCRdb's table is partial and in-frame only. The repertoire holds around 120,000 clones, with about nine tenths as singletons. The sequenced sample was peripheral blood. These receptors were collected from a man in his 60s with COVID-19, enrolled during active disease. Both conserved end residues are part of each CDR3. Each record gives: J gene, V gene, clone size, D gene, CDR3 protein, CDR3 DNA. A D gene is named only where the DNA matches it firmly. Size is stated for part of the rows, as once, few or many counts, or as a class when the clone is expanded.

j_call: TRBJ1-6; v_call: TRBV9; clone_size: .; d_call: TRBD1; cdr3_aa: CASSDRGTGNSPLHF; cdr3_nt: TGTGCCAGCAGCGACCGGGGGACAGGGAATTCACCCCTCCACTTT
j_call: TRBJ2-7; v_call: TRBV7-3; clone_size: .; d_call: .; cdr3_aa: CASSINREGGYEQYF; cdr3_nt: TGTGCCAGCAGCATCAACAGGGAGGGGGGTTACGAGCAGTACTTC
j_call: TRBJ1-5; v_call: TRBV11-3; clone_size: .; d_call: .; cdr3_aa: CASSLGGDSNQPQHF; cdr3_nt: TGTGCCAGCAGCTTAGGCGGTGATAGCAATCAGCCCCAGCATTTT
j_call: TRBJ2-1; v_call: TRBV5-1; clone_size: .; d_call: TRBD2; cdr3_aa: CASSLEASGSLDEQFF; cdr3_nt: TGCGCCAGCAGCTTGGAGGCTAGCGGATCCCTGGATGAGCAGTTCTTC
j_call: TRBJ2-5; v_call: TRBV10-1; clone_size: .; d_call: TRBD2; cdr3_aa: CANTSTFIKISGTSGTPDGETQYF; cdr3_nt: TGCGCCAACACTTCAACATTCATTAAAATATCCGGGACTAGCGGGACCCCGGATGGGGAGACCCAGTACTTC
j_call: TRBJ2-1; v_call: TRBV19; clone_size: .; d_call: TRBD1; cdr3_aa: CASSIGGTGRNEQFF; cdr3_nt: TGTGCCAGTAGTATAGGCGGGACAGGGCGCAATGAGCAGTTCTTC
j_call: TRBJ1-5; v_call: TRBV3-1/TRBV3-2; clone_size: .; d_call: .; cdr3_aa: CASSQDVRNQPQHF; cdr3_nt: TGTGCCAGCAGCCAAGATGTCAGAAATCAGCCCCAGCATTTT
j_call: TRBJ2-7; v_call: TRBV5-4; clone_size: .; d_call: TRBD1; cdr3_aa: CASSQSGGQIYEQYF; cdr3_nt: TGTGCCAGCAGTCAGAGTGGGGGACAGATCTACGAGCAGTACTTC
j_call: TRBJ2-2; v_call: TRBV10-3; clone_size: .; d_call: .; cdr3_aa: CAISEVGTGELFF; cdr3_nt: TGTGCCATCAGTGAGGTCGGGACCGGGGAGCTGTTTTTT
j_call: TRBJ2-3; v_call: TRBV19; clone_size: .; d_call: .; cdr3_aa: CASSIDRNTQYF; cdr3_nt: TGTGCCAGTAGTATAGATCGTAATACGCAGTATTTT
j_call: TRBJ1-1; v_call: TRBV4-2; clone_size: .; d_call: .; cdr3_aa: CASSQDPGWNTEAFF; cdr3_nt: TGTGCCAGCAGCCAAGATCCAGGGTGGAACACTGAAGCTTTCTTT
j_call: TRBJ1-2; v_call: TRBV30; clone_size: .; d_call: .; cdr3_aa: CAWSGNRVRGYTF; cdr3_nt: TGTGCCTGGAGTGGGAACAGGGTGCGCGGCTACACCTTC
j_call: TRBJ1-2; v_call: TRBV30; clone_size: .; d_call: .; cdr3_aa: CAWSVQVPHYGYTF; cdr3_nt: TGTGCCTGGAGTGTACAGGTCCCCCACTATGGCTACACCTTC
j_call: TRBJ2-1; v_call: TRBV29-1; clone_size: .; d_call: .; cdr3_aa: CSVESSFTYNEQFF; cdr3_nt: TGCAGCGTTGAGTCTAGCTTTACCTACAATGAGCAGTTCTTC
j_call: TRBJ2-7; v_call: TRBV7-3; clone_size: few; d_call: .; cdr3_aa: CASSPLGGWTEQYF; cdr3_nt: TGTGCCAGCAGCCCCCTAGGGGGTTGGACCGAGCAGTACTTC
j_call: TRBJ2-3; v_call: TRBV5-5; clone_size: .; d_call: TRBD2; cdr3_aa: CASSLKLAGTDTQYF; cdr3_nt: TGTGCCAGCAGCTTGAAGCTAGCGGGTACAGATACGCAGTATTTT
j_call: TRBJ2-3; v_call: TRBV24-1; clone_size: .; d_call: TRBD2; cdr3_aa: CATSEPGGGADTQYF; cdr3_nt: TGTGCCACCAGTGAACCGGGGGGTGGGGCAGATACGCAGTATTTT
j_call: TRBJ2-5; v_call: TRBV7-6; clone_size: .; d_call: .; cdr3_aa: CASSLGVQGLMETQYF; cdr3_nt: TGTGCCAGCAGCTTAGGGGTGCAGGGATTGATGGAGACCCAGTACTTC
j_call: TRBJ2-2; v_call: TRBV7-9; clone_size: .; d_call: TRBD2; cdr3_aa: CASSYSGRPTGELFF; cdr3_nt: TGTGCCAGCAGCTATAGCGGGAGACCCACCGGGGAGCTGTTTTTT
j_call: TRBJ1-5; v_call: TRBV4-2; clone_size: .; d_call: .; cdr3_aa: CASSQDRNQPQHF; cdr3_nt: TGTGCCAGCAGCCAAGACAGGAATCAGCCCCAGCATTTT
j_call: TRBJ1-1; v_call: TRBV5-1; clone_size: .; d_call: .; cdr3_aa: CASSLEGANTEAFF; cdr3_nt: TGCGCCAGCAGCTTGGAAGGGGCGAACACTGAAGCTTTCTTT
j_call: TRBJ2-7; v_call: TRBV2; clone_size: .; d_call: TRBD1; cdr3_aa: CASSDRDRAGKQYF; cdr3_nt: TGTGCCAGCAGTGACAGGGACAGGGCGGGTAAGCAGTACTTC
j_call: TRBJ1-3; v_call: TRBV12-5; clone_size: .; d_call: .; cdr3_aa: CASGLVLQGRFGNTIYF; cdr3_nt: TGTGCTAGTGGTTTGGTACTACAGGGAAGGTTTGGAAACACCATATATTTT
j_call: TRBJ2-5; v_call: TRBV7-9; clone_size: .; d_call: .; cdr3_aa: CASSLGAGETQYF; cdr3_nt: TGTGCCAGCAGCTTGGGCGCAGGAGAGACCCAGTACTTC
j_call: TRBJ2-5; v_call: TRBV30; clone_size: .; d_call: TRBD1; cdr3_aa: CAWGTGVGETQYF; cdr3_nt: TGTGCCTGGGGGACAGGGGTGGGAGAGACCCAGTACTTC
j_call: TRBJ2-6; v_call: TRBV28; clone_size: .; d_call: .; cdr3_aa: CASSLGSSGANVLTF; cdr3_nt: TGTGCCAGCAGTTTGGGGAGCTCTGGGGCCAACGTCCTGACTTTC
j_call: TRBJ2-6; v_call: TRBV11-3; clone_size: .; d_call: .; cdr3_aa: CASSPGANVLTF; cdr3_nt: TGTGCCAGCAGCCCGGGGGCCAACGTCCTGACTTTC
j_call: TRBJ1-2; v_call: TRBV12-3/TRBV12-4; clone_size: .; d_call: .; cdr3_aa: CASSFGGLSSYTF; cdr3_nt: TGTGCCAGCAGTTTCGGGGGGTTGAGTAGCTACACCTTC
j_call: TRBJ2-3; v_call: TRBV5-1; clone_size: once; d_call: .; cdr3_aa: CASSLRGTDTQYF; cdr3_nt: TGCGCCAGCAGCTTGCGGGGCACAGATACGCAGTATTTT
j_call: TRBJ2-7; v_call: TRBV3-1/TRBV3-2; clone_size: .; d_call: TRBD2; cdr3_aa: CASSVTVLAGVAYEQYF; cdr3_nt: TGTGCCAGCAGCGTTACCGTTCTAGCGGGCGTTGCCTACGAGCAGTACTTC
j_call: TRBJ2-7; v_call: TRBV14; clone_size: .; d_call: TRBD2; cdr3_aa: CASSPHRGGSYEQYF; cdr3_nt: TGTGCCAGCAGCCCCCACCGCGGGGGCTCCTACGAGCAGTACTTC
j_call: TRBJ2-5; v_call: TRBV9; clone_size: .; d_call: TRBD2; cdr3_aa: CASSVGYGRETQYF; cdr3_nt: TGTGCCAGCAGCGTAGGTTACGGGAGGGAGACCCAGTACTTC
j_call: TRBJ2-3; v_call: TRBV11-2; clone_size: .; d_call: TRBD2; cdr3_aa: CASSYSGNTDTQYF; cdr3_nt: TGTGCCAGCAGTTATAGCGGGAACACAGATACGCAGTATTTT
j_call: TRBJ1-3; v_call: TRBV11-3; clone_size: .; d_call: .; cdr3_aa: CASSLDGGPTSGNTIYF; cdr3_nt: TGTGCCAGCAGCTTAGATGGGGGCCCCACCTCTGGAAACACCATATATTTT
j_call: TRBJ2-7; v_call: TRBV4-3; clone_size: once; d_call: .; cdr3_aa: CASSQDRMREQYF; cdr3_nt: TGCGCCAGCAGCCAAGATCGTATGAGGGAGCAGTACTTC
j_call: TRBJ1-5; v_call: TRBV21-1; clone_size: .; d_call: .; cdr3_aa: CASWPGGNRPGNQPQHF; cdr3_nt: TGTGCCAGCTGGCCCGGGGGGAACAGGCCAGGCAATCAGCCCCAGCATTTT
j_call: TRBJ1-1; v_call: TRBV6-1; clone_size: .; d_call: .; cdr3_aa: CASSEGPAGETEAFF; cdr3_nt: TGTGCCAGCAGTGAAGGCCCTGCTGGGGAGACTGAAGCTTTCTTT
j_call: TRBJ2-1; v_call: TRBV2; clone_size: .; d_call: .; cdr3_aa: CASTLRTYNEQFF; cdr3_nt: TGTGCCAGCACCCTCAGGACCTACAATGAGCAGTTCTTC
j_call: TRBJ2-1; v_call: TRBV7-3; clone_size: .; d_call: TRBD2; cdr3_aa: CASSQLAGLSYNEQFF; cdr3_nt: TGTGCCAGCAGTCAACTAGCGGGGCTCTCCTACAATGAGCAGTTCTTC
j_call: TRBJ2-5; v_call: TRBV19; clone_size: .; d_call: TRBD2; cdr3_aa: CASSIDPGREETQYF; cdr3_nt: TGTGCCAGTAGTATAGATCCCGGGAGGGAGGAGACCCAGTACTTC
j_call: TRBJ1-1; v_call: TRBV6-6; clone_size: few; d_call: TRBD1; cdr3_aa: CASSTGQGGEAFF; cdr3_nt: TGTGCCAGCAGCACAGGACAGGGCGGTGAAGCTTTCTTT
j_call: TRBJ2-7; v_call: TRBV5-5; clone_size: .; d_call: .; cdr3_aa: CASSAMGSRGSYEQYF; cdr3_nt: TGTGCCAGCAGCGCTATGGGGTCCCGGGGCTCCTACGAGCAGTACTTC
j_call: TRBJ2-7; v_call: TRBV18; clone_size: .; d_call: TRBD1; cdr3_aa: CASSIGTGLYEQYF; cdr3_nt: TGTGCCAGCTCAATAGGGACAGGGTTATACGAGCAGTACTTC
j_call: TRBJ2-7; v_call: TRBV7-3; clone_size: once; d_call: TRBD2; cdr3_aa: CASSSRTSGRYEQYF; cdr3_nt: TGTGCCAGCAGCTCGCGGACTAGCGGGAGGTACGAGCAGTACTTC
j_call: TRBJ2-2; v_call: TRBV4-2; clone_size: .; d_call: .; cdr3_aa: CASSQAGMNTGELFF; cdr3_nt: TGTGCCAGCAGCCAAGCCGGGATGAACACCGGGGAGCTGTTTTTT
j_call: TRBJ2-2; v_call: TRBV11-1; clone_size: .; d_call: .; cdr3_aa: CASSLGLAMNTGELFF; cdr3_nt: TGTGCCAGCAGCTTAGGGCTAGCAATGAACACCGGGGAGCTGTTTTTT
j_call: TRBJ2-5; v_call: TRBV19; clone_size: .; d_call: TRBD1; cdr3_aa: CASSIPGQVGQETQYF; cdr3_nt: TGTGCCAGTAGTATACCGGGACAGGTAGGACAAGAGACCCAGTACTTC
j_call: TRBJ2-7; v_call: TRBV29-1; clone_size: .; d_call: TRBD1; cdr3_aa: CSVGQGGEQYF; cdr3_nt: TGCAGCGTAGGACAGGGGGGAGAGCAGTACTTC
j_call: TRBJ1-1; v_call: TRBV11-2; clone_size: .; d_call: .; cdr3_aa: CASSLAGYEAFF; cdr3_nt: TGTGCCAGCAGCTTAGCAGGGTACGAAGCTTTCTTT
j_call: TRBJ1-2; v_call: TRBV28; clone_size: .; d_call: .; cdr3_aa: CASRDSDGYTF; cdr3_nt: TGTGCCAGCCGCGACAGTGATGGCTACACCTTC
j_call: TRBJ2-7; v_call: TRBV4-3; clone_size: .; d_call: TRBD2; cdr3_aa: CASSQEWRETYEQYF; cdr3_nt: TGCGCCAGCAGCCAAGAATGGCGGGAGACCTACGAGCAGTACTTC
j_call: TRBJ2-1; v_call: TRBV29-1; clone_size: .; d_call: .; cdr3_aa: CSAFPLRGYNEQFF; cdr3_nt: TGCAGCGCCTTTCCCTTACGAGGCTACAATGAGCAGTTCTTC
j_call: TRBJ2-7; v_call: TRBV25-1; clone_size: .; d_call: TRBD2; cdr3_aa: CASSELGTSEPNEQYF; cdr3_nt: TGTGCCAGCAGTGAGTTGGGGACTAGCGAGCCCAACGAGCAGTACTTC
j_call: TRBJ2-7; v_call: TRBV11-2; clone_size: .; d_call: .; cdr3_aa: CASSPQGRVPYEQYF; cdr3_nt: TGTGCCAGCAGCCCTCAGGGGAGGGTGCCCTACGAGCAGTACTTC
j_call: TRBJ2-1; v_call: TRBV30; clone_size: .; d_call: .; cdr3_aa: CAWATRYNEQFF; cdr3_nt: TGTGCCTGGGCAACACGCTACAATGAGCAGTTCTTC